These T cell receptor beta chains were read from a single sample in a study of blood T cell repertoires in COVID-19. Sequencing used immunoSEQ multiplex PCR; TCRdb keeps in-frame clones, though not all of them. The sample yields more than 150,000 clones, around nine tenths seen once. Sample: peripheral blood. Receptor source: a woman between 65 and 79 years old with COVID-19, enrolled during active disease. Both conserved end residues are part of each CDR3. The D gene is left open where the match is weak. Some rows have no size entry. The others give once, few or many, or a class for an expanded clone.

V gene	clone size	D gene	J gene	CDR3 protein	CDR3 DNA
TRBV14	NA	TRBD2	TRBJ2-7	CASSRISGRAYEQYF	TGTGCCAGCAGCCGCATTAGCGGGAGGGCCTACGAGCAGTACTTC
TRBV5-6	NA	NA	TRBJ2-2	CASSLGAGELFF	TGTGCCAGCAGCTTGGGCGCCGGGGAGCTGTTTTTT
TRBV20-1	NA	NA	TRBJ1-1	CSANRNTEAFF	TGCAGTGCTAATAGGAACACTGAAGCTTTCTTT
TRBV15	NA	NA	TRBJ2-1	CATNDEGTAYNEQFF	TGTGCCACCAACGACGAGGGAACAGCCTACAATGAGCAGTTCTTC
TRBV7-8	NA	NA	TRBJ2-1	CASRSRPGHSFSFNEQFF	TGTGCCAGCAGGTCTCGGCCGGGACACTCTTTTAGCTTCAATGAGCAGTTCTTC
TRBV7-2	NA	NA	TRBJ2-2	CAGSKQQGPPGELFF	TGTGCCGGCAGCAAGCAGCAGGGTCCCCCCGGGGAGCTGTTTTTT
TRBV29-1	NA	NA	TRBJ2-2	CSGQYTGELFF	TGCAGTGGACAGTACACCGGGGAGCTGTTTTTT
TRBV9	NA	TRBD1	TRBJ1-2	CASSVGTGEGYGYTF	TGTGCCAGCAGCGTAGGGACAGGGGAGGGGTATGGCTACACCTTC
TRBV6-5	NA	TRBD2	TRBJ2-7	CASWSGNWYEQYF	TGTGCCAGCTGGAGCGGGAATTGGTACGAGCAGTACTTC
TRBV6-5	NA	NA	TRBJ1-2	CASSTRGLLYGYTF	TGTGCCAGCAGCACACGGGGTTTGCTCTATGGCTACACCTTC
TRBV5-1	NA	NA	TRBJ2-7	CASSQTSFGDEQYF	TGCGCCAGCAGCCAGACTAGTTTTGGTGACGAGCAGTACTTC
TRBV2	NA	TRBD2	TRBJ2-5	CASRDRTAGRTSGRETQYF	TGTGCCAGCAGAGACCGGACCGCTGGAAGGACTAGCGGGAGGGAGACCCAGTACTTC
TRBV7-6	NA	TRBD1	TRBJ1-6	CASSPGGSSYNSPLHF	TGTGCCAGCAGCCCAGGGGGGAGCTCCTATAATTCACCCCTCCACTTT
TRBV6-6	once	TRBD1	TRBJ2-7	CASTPGDSFSYEQYF	TGTGCCAGCACCCCTGGGGACAGCTTCTCCTACGAGCAGTACTTC
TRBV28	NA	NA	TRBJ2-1	CASRGAEGEQFF	TGTGCCAGCAGGGGAGCGGAGGGTGAGCAGTTCTTC
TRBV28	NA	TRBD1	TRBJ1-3	CASSGDRASGNTIYF	TGTGCCAGCAGTGGGGACAGGGCCTCTGGAAACACCATATATTTT
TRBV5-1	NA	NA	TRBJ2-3	CASSLGQAEDTQYF	TGCGCCAGCAGCTTGGGACAGGCTGAAGATACGCAGTATTTT
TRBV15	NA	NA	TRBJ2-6	CATSRAFGRRSGANVLTF	TGTGCCACCAGCAGAGCGTTCGGTCGCCGTTCTGGGGCCAACGTCCTGACTTTC
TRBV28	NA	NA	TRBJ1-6	CASSSPGASYNSPLHF	TGTGCCAGCAGTTCCCCAGGGGCCTCCTATAATTCACCCCTCCACTTT
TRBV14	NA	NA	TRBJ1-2	CASSQDGQGQLGYTF	TGTGCCAGCAGCCAAGATGGGCAGGGCCAGCTCGGCTACACCTTC
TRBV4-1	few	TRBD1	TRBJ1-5	CASSQVGQGADQPQHF	TGCGCCAGCAGCCAAGTGGGTCAGGGGGCAGATCAGCCCCAGCATTTT
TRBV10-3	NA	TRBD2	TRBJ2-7	CAISESVAGKHEQYF	TGTGCCATCAGTGAGTCGGTAGCGGGTAAGCACGAGCAGTACTTC
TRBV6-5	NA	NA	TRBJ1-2	CASGTGDGEGYTF	TGTGCCAGCGGGACGGGAGACGGCGAAGGCTACACCTTC
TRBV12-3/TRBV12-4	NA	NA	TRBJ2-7	CASSSTPDYEQYF	TGTGCCAGCAGCTCGACACCTGACTACGAGCAGTACTTC
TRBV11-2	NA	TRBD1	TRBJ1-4	CASSLRGGIGEKLFF	TGTGCCAGCAGCTTAAGAGGGGGCATAGGCGAAAAACTGTTTTTT
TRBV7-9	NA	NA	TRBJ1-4	CASSFSVEEKLFF	TGTGCCAGCAGCTTCAGCGTCGAGGAAAAACTGTTTTTT
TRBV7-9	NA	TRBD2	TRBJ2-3	CATSSGRGPDTQYF	TGTGCCACCTCTAGCGGGAGAGGGCCAGATACGCAGTATTTT
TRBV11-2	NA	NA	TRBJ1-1	CASSLGLVLMNTEAFF	TGTGCCAGCAGCTTAGGGCTTGTTCTCATGAACACTGAAGCTTTCTTT
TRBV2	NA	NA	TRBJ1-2	CASSDRIWGYTF	TGTGCCAGCAGTGACAGAATCTGGGGCTACACCTTC